This T cell receptor beta chain was recovered during a study of cytomegalovirus exposure and HLA in healthy donors. CDR1 KGHSH and CDR2 LQKENI come from the germline V gene. Trimming stripped 3 bases from V and 0 bases from J, with 11 bases between. This CDR3 is 15 amino acids long. The PCR employed 60 Vbeta primers together with 13 Jbeta primers. Profiling relied on immunoSEQ multiplex PCR, and the TCRdb table lists in-frame clones only, not all of them. Among 150,000 to 200,000 clones listed, under 80% were seen once. While unrecorded immune exposures were likely, the donors were nominally healthy when sampled. Broader study findings: According to an earlier analysis, most TCR beta V segments yielded productive rearrangements about 87% or about 30% of the time. In presence/absence analyses, roughly uniform sequencing depth across donors was assumed. Common viral pathogens seemed to be connected with several of the most significant clusters, according to a later analysis.

In this sample, this clone turned up once. Antigen: not known. The chain combines TRBV18 with TRBJ1-1; D uncertain. Material: PBMCs. This clonotype was obtained from a woman between 25 and 40 years old in good health and CMV-seronegative. The CDR3 bases are TGTGCCAGCTCACCCTCACGTAGCATGAACACTGAAGCTTTCTTT. This sequence encodes CASSPSRSMNTEAFF.